A selection of T cell receptor beta chains follows, all from one sample in a study of blood T cells in healthy people across ages. TCRdb redid the calling of the 5' RACE reads with MiXCR, one entry per CDR3 protein. The sample shows approximately 670,000 distinct CDR3 sequences, around 43% of them seen only once. Sequencing used blood. The receptor set was obtained from an elderly man in good health. Both conserved end residues are part of each CDR3. Each record gives: V gene, CDR3 protein.

v_call: TRBV20-1; cdr3_aa: CSASTYGGISYEQYF
v_call: TRBV28; cdr3_aa: CASTPDRGNAYETQYF
v_call: TRBV12-3/TRBV12-4; cdr3_aa: CAGSPQAGATDTRYF
v_call: TRBV3-1; cdr3_aa: CASSRPGQTNYGYTF
v_call: TRBV5-6; cdr3_aa: CASSLRTSSKFF
v_call: TRBV4-3; cdr3_aa: CASSQSPTSDEQYF
v_call: TRBV6-6; cdr3_aa: CASSKPGQGNTEVFF
v_call: TRBV5-1; cdr3_aa: CASSLLGDEQYF
v_call: TRBV12-3/TRBV12-4; cdr3_aa: CASSLRIDAQYF
v_call: TRBV10-3; cdr3_aa: CALRQGASGEPYEQYF
v_call: TRBV6-5; cdr3_aa: CASSSGTRNYEQYF
v_call: TRBV15; cdr3_aa: CATSRDGQVPQETQYF
v_call: TRBV9; cdr3_aa: CASSVGGQGNQYEQYF
v_call: TRBV10-2; cdr3_aa: CASSRDTYTEAFF
v_call: TRBV2; cdr3_aa: CASTREADTQYF
v_call: TRBV6-2/TRBV6-3; cdr3_aa: CASSFPGQGVQETQYF